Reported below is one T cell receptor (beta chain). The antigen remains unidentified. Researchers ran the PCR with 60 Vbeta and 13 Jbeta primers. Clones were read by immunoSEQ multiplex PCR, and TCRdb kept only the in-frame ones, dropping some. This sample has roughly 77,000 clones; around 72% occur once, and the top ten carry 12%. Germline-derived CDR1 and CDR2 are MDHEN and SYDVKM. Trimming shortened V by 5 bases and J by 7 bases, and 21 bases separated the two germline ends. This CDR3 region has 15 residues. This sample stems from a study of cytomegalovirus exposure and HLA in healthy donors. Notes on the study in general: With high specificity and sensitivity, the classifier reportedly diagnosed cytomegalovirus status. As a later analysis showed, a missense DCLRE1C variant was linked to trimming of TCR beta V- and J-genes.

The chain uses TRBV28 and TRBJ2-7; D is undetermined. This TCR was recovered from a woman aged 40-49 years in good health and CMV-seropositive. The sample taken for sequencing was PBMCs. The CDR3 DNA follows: TGTGCCAGCAGTAGTAGGCGGCTTAATTCTGGGGAGCAGTACTTC. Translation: CASSSRRLNSGEQYF.